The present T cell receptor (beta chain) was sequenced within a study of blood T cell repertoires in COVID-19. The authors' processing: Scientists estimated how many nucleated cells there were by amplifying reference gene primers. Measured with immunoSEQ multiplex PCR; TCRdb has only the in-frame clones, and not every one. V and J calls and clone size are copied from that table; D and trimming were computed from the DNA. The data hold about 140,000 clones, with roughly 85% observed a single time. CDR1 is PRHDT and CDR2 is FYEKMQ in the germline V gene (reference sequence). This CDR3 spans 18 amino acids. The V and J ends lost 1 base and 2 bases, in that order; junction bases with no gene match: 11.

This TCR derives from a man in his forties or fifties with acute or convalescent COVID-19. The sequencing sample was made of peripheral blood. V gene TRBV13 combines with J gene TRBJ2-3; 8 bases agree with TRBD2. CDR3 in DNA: TGTGCCAGCAGCTTAGCCGGCACTAGCGGACAATACACAGATACGCAGTATTTT. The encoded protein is CASSLAGTSGQYTDTQYF. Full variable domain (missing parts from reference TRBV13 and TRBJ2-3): AAGVIQSPRHLIKEKRETATLKCYPIPRHDTVYWYQQGPGQDPQFLISFYEKMQSDKGSIPDRFSAQQFSDYHSELNMSSLELGDSALYFCASSLAGTSGQYTDTQYFGPGTRLTVL.